This T cell receptor (beta chain) appears in the sequencing data of a study of cytomegalovirus exposure and HLA in healthy donors. General study findings and limits: Specificity for CMV antigens was confirmed in vitro for a few of the CMV-associated chains. Researchers counted some 150 TCR beta chains as cytomegalovirus-associated. Subsequent analysis revealed that first-cohort TCR clusters tended to co-occur in the approximately 120 validation repertoires. The classifier reportedly diagnosed cytomegalovirus status with high sensitivity and specificity.

The germline gives CDR1 SNHLY, CDR2 FYNNEI. CDR3 size: 13 residues. Deletions cut 0 bases from V and 5 bases from J, with 7 bases between. Turning to this clone: Its antigen is undetermined.

Libraries were prepared by immunoSEQ multiplex PCR; TCRdb keeps only in-frame clonotypes and omits some of them. In the table there are about 250,000 clones, about 90% of which are singletons. What was sequenced was PBMCs. The sequence came from a man between 18 and 29 years old in good health and CMV-seropositive. This chain uses TRBV2 with TRBJ1-2; D gene unclear. DNA of the CDR3: TGTGCCAGCAGTGAAGCTGGAACTTATGGCTACACCTTC. Amino acids: CASSEAGTYGYTF.